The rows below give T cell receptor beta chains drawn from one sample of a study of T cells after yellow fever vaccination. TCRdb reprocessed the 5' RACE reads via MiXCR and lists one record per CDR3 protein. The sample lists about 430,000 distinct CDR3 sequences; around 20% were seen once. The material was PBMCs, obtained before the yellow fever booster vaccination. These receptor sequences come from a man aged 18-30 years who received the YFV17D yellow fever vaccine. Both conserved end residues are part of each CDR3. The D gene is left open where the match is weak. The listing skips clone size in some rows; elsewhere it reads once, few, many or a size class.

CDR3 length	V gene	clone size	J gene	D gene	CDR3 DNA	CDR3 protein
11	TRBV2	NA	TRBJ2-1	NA	TGTGCCAGCAGTGAGTGGGGTGAGCAGTTCTTC	CASSEWGEQFF
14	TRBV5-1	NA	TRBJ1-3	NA	TGCGCCAGCAGCTGGGGCCCCTCTGGAAACACCATATATTTT	CASSWGPSGNTIYF
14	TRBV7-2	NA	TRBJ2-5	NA	TGTGCCAGCAGCTTTTTGAGGGGGGAAGAGACCCAGTACTTC	CASSFLRGEETQYF
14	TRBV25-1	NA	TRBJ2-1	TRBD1	TGTGCCAGCAGTGGAGGGACAGGTCATCATGAGCAGTTCTTC	CASSGGTGHHEQFF
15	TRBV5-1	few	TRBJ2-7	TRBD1	TGCGCCAGCAGCTCCGAGGGCAGGGGGTCCTACGAGCAGTACTTC	CASSSEGRGSYEQYF
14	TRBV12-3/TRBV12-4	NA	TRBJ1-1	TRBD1	TGTGCCAGCACCGCGAGACAGGGAGGGACTGAAGCTTTCTTT	CASTARQGGTEAFF
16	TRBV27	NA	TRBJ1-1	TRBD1	TGTGCCAGCAGTCCCATTCAGACAGGGGGAAACACTGAAGCTTTCTTT	CASSPIQTGGNTEAFF
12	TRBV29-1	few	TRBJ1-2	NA	TGCAGCGTTTGGGGTCAGAACTATGGCTACACCTTC	CSVWGQNYGYTF
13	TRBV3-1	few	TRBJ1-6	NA	TGTGCCAGCAGCCAAGATCTTTGGTCACCCCTCCACTTT	CASSQDLWSPLHF
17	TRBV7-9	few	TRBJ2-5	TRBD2	TGTGCCAGCAGGGGGCTAGCGGGCGGAGTCTCCCAAGAGACCCAGTACTTC	CASRGLAGGVSQETQYF
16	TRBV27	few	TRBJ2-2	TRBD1	TGTGCCAGCAGTTTCTCCGGACAGGGGAAAATGGGGGAGCTGTTTTTT	CASSFSGQGKMGELFF
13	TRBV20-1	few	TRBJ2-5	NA	TGCAGTGCTGCCCGGGTCTCACGGGAGACCCAGTACTTC	CSAARVSRETQYF
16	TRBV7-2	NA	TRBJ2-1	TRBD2	TGTGCCAGCAGCCCCTACCGACTAGCGGGGGGGGGTGAGCAGTTCTTC	CASSPYRLAGGGEQFF
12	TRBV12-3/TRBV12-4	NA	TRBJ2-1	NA	TGTGCCAGCACCCCCAGGGTCAATGAGCAGTTCTTC	CASTPRVNEQFF
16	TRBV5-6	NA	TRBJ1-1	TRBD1	TGTGCCAGCAGCTTAAGGACAGGGGGTGGTTCCACTGAAGCTTTCTTT	CASSLRTGGGSTEAFF
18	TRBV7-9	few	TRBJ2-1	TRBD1	TGTGCCAGCAGCTTAGCGATCTTGAGGGGGCCGACCTACAATGAGCAGTTCTTC	CASSLAILRGPTYNEQFF
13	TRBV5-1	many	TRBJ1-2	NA	TGTGCCAGCAGCTTAGACACTAACTATGGCTACACCTTC	CASSLDTNYGYTF
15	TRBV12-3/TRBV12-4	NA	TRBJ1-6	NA	TGTGCCAGCAGTTTCTCGGCAGGGTCTAATTCACCCCTCCACTTT	CASSFSAGSNSPLHF
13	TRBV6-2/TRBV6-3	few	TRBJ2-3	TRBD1	TGTGCCAGCAGTGTTTACAGGGGAGATACGCAGTATTTT	CASSVYRGDTQYF
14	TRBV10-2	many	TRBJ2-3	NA	TGCGCCACTGCAACTAGTCACCTCACAGATACGCAGTATTTT	CATATSHLTDTQYF
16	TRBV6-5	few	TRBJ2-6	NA	TGTGCCAGCAGCCATAGGGGCGGAAATGGGGCCAACGTCCTGACTTTC	CASSHRGGNGANVLTF
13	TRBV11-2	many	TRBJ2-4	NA	TGTGCCAGCAGCTCGGGGGCCAAAAACATTCAGTACTTC	CASSSGAKNIQYF
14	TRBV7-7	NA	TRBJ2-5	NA	TGTGCCAGCAGCTTCGACGGGCCTTTTGGGACCCAGTACTTC	CASSFDGPFGTQYF
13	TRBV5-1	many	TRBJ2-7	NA	TGCGCCAGCAGCTTGGTCAGCTCCTACGAGCAGTACTTC	CASSLVSSYEQYF
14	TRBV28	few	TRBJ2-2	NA	TGTGCCAGCAGCCCGACCGGTAACACCGGGGAGCTGTTTTTT	CASSPTGNTGELFF
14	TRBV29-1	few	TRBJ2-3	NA	TGCAGCGTCCCAAAGGCGGGATTCGAGGATACGCAGTATTTT	CSVPKAGFEDTQYF
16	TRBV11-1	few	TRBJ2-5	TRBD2	TGTGCCAGCAGCGACTTTTGGCGGGGGGACCAAGAGACCCAGTACTTC	CASSDFWRGDQETQYF
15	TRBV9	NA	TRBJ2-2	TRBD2	TGTGCCAGCAGCGTAGCTAGCGGGAACACCGGGGAGCTGTTTTTT	CASSVASGNTGELFF
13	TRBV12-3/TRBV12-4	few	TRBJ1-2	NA	TGTGCCAGCAGTCCTAGGGTTAACTATGGCTACACCTTC	CASSPRVNYGYTF
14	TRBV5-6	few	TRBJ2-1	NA	TGTGCCAGCAGCGCGGCGGCCTCCTACAATGAGCAGTTCTTC	CASSAAASYNEQFF
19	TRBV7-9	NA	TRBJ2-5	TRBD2	TGTGCCAGCAGCTTAGCGCGGACTAGCGGGGGGCAGTACCAAGAGACCCAGTACTTC	CASSLARTSGGQYQETQYF
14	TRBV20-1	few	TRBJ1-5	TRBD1	TGCAGTGCTGCCCGGGACAGCCACCTTCAGCCCCAGCATTTT	CSAARDSHLQPQHF
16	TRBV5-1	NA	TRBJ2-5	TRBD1	TGCGCCAGCAGCCCGCCCTCGGACAGGGGGAAAGGGACCCAGTACTTC	CASSPPSDRGKGTQYF
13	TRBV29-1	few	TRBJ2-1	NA	TGCAGCGTTGAGCCCGTTGCCGACAATGAGCAGTTCTTC	CSVEPVADNEQFF
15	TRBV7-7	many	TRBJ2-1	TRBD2	TGTGCTAGCAGCCGCGACTTAGCGGGGGGCAATGAGCAGTTCTTC	CASSRDLAGGNEQFF
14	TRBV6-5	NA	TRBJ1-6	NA	TGTGCCAGCAGTTTGGCGGGGGCTAATTCACCCCTCCACTTT	CASSLAGANSPLHF
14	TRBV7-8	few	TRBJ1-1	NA	TGTGCCAGCAGCTTAGCCAGGGGCCGGATGGAAGCTTTCTTT	CASSLARGRMEAFF
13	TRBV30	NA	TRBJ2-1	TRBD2	TGTGCCTGGAGGATAGTGCTAGCGGGGGAGCAGTTCTTC	CAWRIVLAGEQFF
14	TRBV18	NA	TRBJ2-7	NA	TGTGCCAGCTCACCCCCGGCAGGGAGGTACGAGCAGTACTTC	CASSPPAGRYEQYF
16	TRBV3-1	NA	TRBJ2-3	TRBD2	TGTGCCAGCAGGGCTAGCGGCCAGGTCGGCACAGATACGCAGTATTTT	CASRASGQVGTDTQYF
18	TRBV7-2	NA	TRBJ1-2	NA	TGTGCCAGCAGCTTAGTCTTGGTGGTAACCCGCTACGACTATGGCTACACCTTC	CASSLVLVVTRYDYGYTF
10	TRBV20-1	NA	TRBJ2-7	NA	TGCAGTGCTGGCACCTACGAGCAGTACTTC	CSAGTYEQYF